This passage covers 25 T cell receptor beta chains from one sample sequenced in a study of Graves' ophthalmopathy and Graves' hyperthyroidism. Amplifying from RNA transcripts, the study obtained TCR beta CDR3 regions. Following a first-round RT-PCR that used HTBI primers, a second-round multiplex PCR was carried out. TCRdb passed the multiplex PCR reads through MiXCR, listing each CDR3 protein once. The data show 600,000 to 650,000 distinct CDR3 sequences, approximately 21% seen once. Sequencing used peripheral blood. All receptors come from a woman aged 18-29 years with stable Graves' hyperthyroidism. Some clones in this sample may be carry-over from other donors' samples.

This clonotype showed up many times. The V and J genes are TRBV7-6 and TRBJ1-1; unclear D gene. Germline loops: CDR1 SGHVS, CDR2 FNYEAQ. Deletions cut 5 bases from V and 4 bases from J, with 11 bases between. This CDR3 is 13 amino acids long. For the CDR3, the DNA is TGTGCCAGCAGCGCTGACCCATCCACTGAAGCTTTCTTT. This encodes CASSADPSTEAFF.

This chain uses TRBV20-1 with TRBJ2-5, with 8 bases identical to TRBD1. The trim removed 6 bases at V and 6 bases at J, leaving 12 bases unmatched. Germline V gives CDR1 DFQATT, CDR2 SNEGSKA (reference sequence). CDR3 length equals 14 residues. CDR3 nucleotide sequence: TGCAGTGCGAGACCCGGACAGGGTCAGAAGACCCAGTACTTC. This encodes CSARPGQGQKTQYF.

This clonotype occurred a few times. The chain carries TRBV4-1 and TRBJ2-7; D is perhaps TRBD1 or TRBD2 (8 bases each). V was trimmed by 1 base and J by 3 bases, leaving 22 bases between them. Germline V gives CDR1 MGHRA, CDR2 YSYEKL. CDR3 size: 18 residues. The CDR3 DNA is TGCGCCAGCAGCCAAGTTCCCCCCGGGGGGGACAGGCACTACGAGCAGTACTTC. Translation: CASSQVPPGGDRHYEQYF.

In this sample, this clonotype turned up many times. The chain carries TRBV28 and TRBJ1-1; D not resolved. Looked up from germline, CDR1 is MDHEN and CDR2 is SYDVKM. With 6 bases removed from V and 5 bases from J, the gap between germline ends came to 19 bases. The CDR3 has 15 residues. This CDR3 reads CASSAYTEQLTEAFF. The CDR3 bases are TGTGCCAGCAGCGCCTACACCGAACAGTTAACTGAAGCTTTCTTT.

The rearrangement uses TRBV6-1 and TRBJ1-6, with 8 bases matching TRBD1. With V trimmed by 6 bases and J by 14 bases, 12 bases remained unmatched. Germline CDR1 MNHNS, CDR2 SASEGT. The CDR3 extends over 14 amino acids. The CDR3 DNA follows: TGTGCCAGCAGGGAGCATGGACAGGGACGGGCCCTCCACTTT. Translation gives CASREHGQGRALHF.

In the case of this clonotype: A single base separates this from a much larger clone, so it may be a read error. The V gene is TRBV2, the J gene TRBJ2-7; D is unclear. The length of the CDR3 is 15 residues. The V end lost 2 bases, the J end lost 3 bases, and 14 bases lay between the germline ends. CDR1 is SNHLY and CDR2 is FYNNEI in the germline V gene. CDR3 amino acids: CASSEWMTSSYEQYV. As DNA, the CDR3 is TGTGCCAGCAGTGAATGGATGACATCCAGCTACGAGCAGTACGTC.

The chain carries TRBV20-1 and TRBJ1-1; D call uncertain. There are 11 residues in the CDR3. Germline V gene data show CDR1 as DFQATT and CDR2 as SNEGSKA (reference sequence). V dropped 5 bases and J dropped 2 bases, with 6 bases sitting between them. CDR3 protein: CSAERNTEAFF. CDR3 DNA: TGCAGTGCTGAACGTAACACTGAAGCTTTCTTT.

In this sample, this clonotype turned up a few times. The J gene is TRBJ1-1, the V gene TRBV19; 8 positions agree with TRBD1. The V gene's germline CDR1 is LNHDA and CDR2 SQIVND (reference sequence). The junction had 13 bases not matched to a gene; V was cut back by 3 bases and J by 4 bases. The CDR3 runs 17 residues. The CDR3 protein is CASSITGGWRSSTEAFF. CDR3 DNA: TGTGCCAGTAGTATCACAGGGGGTTGGCGGAGTAGCACTGAAGCTTTCTTT.

The rearrangement links TRBV20-1 to TRBJ2-7; D is unclear. The V gene lost 0 bases and the J gene lost 2 bases, with 17 bases spanning the gap. The V gene's germline CDR1 is DFQATT and CDR2 SNEGSKA (reference sequence). The CDR3 is 16 residues long. In DNA, the CDR3 is TGCAGTGCTAGAGATCTCCAGCAGACATTTACCTACGAGCAGTACTTC. As protein: CSARDLQQTFTYEQYF.

This clonotype has ten or more counts. The chain couples TRBV6-2 or TRBV6-3 to TRBJ1-5, with D perhaps TRBD1 (6 bases). The V end lost 4 bases, the J end lost 4 bases, and 14 bases lay between the germline ends. The CDR3 has 15 residues. Germline V gene data show CDR1 as MNHEY and CDR2 as SVGEGT. Here the CDR3 reads CASSWSDSPNQPQHF. DNA for the CDR3: TGTGCCAGCAGTTGGTCGGACAGTCCTAATCAGCCCCAGCATTTT.

This clonotype was counted ten times or more. The CDR3 sequence is CSVGVKGASLGKNIQYF. CDR3 DNA: TGCAGCGTCGGAGTAAAGGGGGCATCCTTGGGCAAAAACATTCAGTACTTC. The genes are TRBV29-1 and TRBJ2-4; 7 nucleotides align to TRBD1. Trimming cost V 6 bases and J 3 bases; bases outside gene matches: 17. CDR1 SQVTM and CDR2 ANQGSEA come from the germline V gene. The CDR3 is made up of 17 amino acids.

There are a few counts of this clonotype. V is TRBV30 and J is TRBJ2-4; a weak D match, TRBD1 (6 bases). Germline-derived CDR1 and CDR2 are GTSNPN and SVGIG (reference sequence). The CDR3 has 17 residues. V shed 1 base and J shed 1 base, with 17 bases lying between them. The CDR3 spells CAWSAHRVDVAKNIQYF. CDR3 in DNA: TGTGCCTGGAGTGCCCACAGGGTCGACGTGGCCAAAAACATTCAGTACTTC.

This clonotype was picked up a small number of times. The missing conserved phenylalanine or tryptophan at the end of this CDR3 makes a read error likely. The DNA is left out, because the CDR3 cannot be placed on it with certainty; the CDR3 is given as TCRdb lists it. This chain connects TRBV12-5 to TRBJ1-1; the DNA was not used to check the table's D call, TRBD1. The CDR3 totals 16 residues, both ends included. CDR1 and CDR2 (germline): LGHNT, FRNRAP. The CDR3 protein is CASGLVVGLENTEACL.

This clonotype was seen at least ten times. The chain carries TRBV11-2 and TRBJ2-7; the D gene could be TRBD1 or TRBD2 (5 bases each). CDR1 is SGHAT and CDR2 is FQNNGV in the germline V gene. The CDR3 sequence is 12 residues long. The V end was cut by 8 bases, the J end by 4 bases, with 12 bases between. The CDR3 DNA reads as TGTGCCAGCCGGGACGGCCAGTACGAGCAGTACTTC. This codes for CASRDGQYEQYF.

This clonotype was picked up a small number of times. The CDR3 reads CASSLAHRAGAYEQYF. DNA of the CDR3: TGCGCCAGCAGCTTGGCCCATAGGGCGGGAGCCTACGAGCAGTACTTC. This rearrangement joins TRBV5-1 to TRBJ2-7, with 7 bases aligning to TRBD2. The CDR3 consists of 16 residues. Trimming removed 0 bases from V and 2 bases from J; junction bases left unmatched: 8. Looked up from germline, CDR1 is SGHRS and CDR2 is YFSETQ.

V usage is TRBV12-3 or TRBV12-4 and J usage is TRBJ2-2, with a tentative D call TRBD2 (5 bases). This CDR3 spans 13 amino acids. The ends were cut back, 7 bases at V and 5 bases at J, with 11 bases in the middle. CDR3 nucleotide sequence: TGTGCCAGCACCCGGCCGGGAACCGGGGAGCTGTTTTTT. This sequence encodes CASTRPGTGELFF.

This clonotype was seen many times. The CDR3 spells CASSLGQGAEGYTF. CDR3 DNA sequence: TGTGCCAGCAGTTTGGGACAGGGGGCGGAAGGCTACACCTTC. The V and J genes are TRBV28 and TRBJ1-2; 12 bases map to TRBD1. Trimming took 3 bases from V and 8 from J; bases not matched to a gene: 4. The CDR3 is made up of 14 amino acids. Germline loops: CDR1 MDHEN, CDR2 SYDVKM.

This clonotype was picked up many times. The chain is built from TRBV28 and TRBJ2-7; D perhaps matches TRBD1 (6 bases). V lost 5 bases, J lost 0 bases, and 17 bases lay in between. Germline V gives CDR1 MDHEN, CDR2 SYDVKM. This CDR3 region has 16 residues. The CDR3 sequence is CASSLTSGTYSYEQYF. The CDR3 nucleotides are TGTGCCAGCAGTCTTACGTCCGGGACATACTCCTACGAGCAGTACTTC. The full variable domain, completed using reference TRBV28 and TRBJ2-7, is DVKVTQSSRYLVKRTGEKVFLECVQDMDHENMFWYRQDPGLGLRLIYFSYDVKMKEKGDIPEGYSVSREKKERFSLILESASTNQTSMYLCASSLTSGTYSYEQYFGPGTRLTVT.

This clonotype has a count of ten or more. The rearrangement uses TRBV7-9 and TRBJ1-1, with D uncertain. The CDR3 is 12 residues long. V lost 2 bases and J lost 3, with 4 bases in between. Germline V gene sequence: CDR1 SEHNR, CDR2 FQNEAQ (reference sequence). CDR3 DNA: TGTGCCAGCAGCTTAATGGACACTGAAGCTTTCTTT. It encodes CASSLMDTEAFF.

This clonotype appeared many times. The V gene is TRBV7-8, the J gene TRBJ2-5; D ambiguous. Germline CDR1 SGHVS, CDR2 FQNEAQ. V was cut by 1 base and J by 6 bases, with 9 bases left in between. This CDR3 has 13 residues. CDR3 nucleotides: TGTGCCAGCAGCTTAGTGGTGAAGCAGACCCAGTACTTC. It translates to CASSLVVKQTQYF.

The CDR3 spells CASSVRQITEAFF. In DNA, the CDR3 is TGTGCCAGCAGCGTTCGACAGATCACTGAAGCTTTCTTT. The chain couples TRBV2 to TRBJ1-1; maybe TRBD1 (5 bases). The CDR3 extends over 13 amino acids. CDR1 and CDR2 (germline): SNHLY, FYNNEI. V lost 6 bases, J lost 4 bases, and 12 bases lay in between.

This clonotype has ten or more counts. The chain uses TRBV2 and TRBJ1-5; 9 nucleotides line up with TRBD1. V gave up 7 bases and J gave up 6 bases; unmatched junction bases: 10. This CDR3 has 15 residues. The germline V gene has CDR1 SNHLY and CDR2 FYNNEI. As DNA, the CDR3 is TGTGCCAGCATGGCACAGGGGGCGCTGGGTCAGCCCCAGCATTTT. Its translation is CASMAQGALGQPQHF.

This clonotype was seen ten or more times. V usage is TRBV7-3 and J usage is TRBJ1-1; D is possibly TRBD1 (5 bases). The length of the CDR3 is 14 residues. CDR1 and CDR2 from the germline V gene are SGHTA and FQGTGA. The germline V and J ends were trimmed by 5 bases and 1 base, with 11 bases remaining between them. The CDR3 DNA is TGTGCCAGCAGCGTCCAGGGTGGGAACACTGAAGCTTTCTTT. This translates into CASSVQGGNTEAFF.

In its sample, this clonotype was seen many times. This chain connects TRBV6-1 to TRBJ1-6; 7 bases match TRBD1. V shed 6 bases and J 7 bases; nucleotides not matched to a gene: 3. CDR3 size: 13 residues. Germline V gives CDR1 MNHNS, CDR2 SASEGT. CDR3 in amino acids: CASSDRVNSPLHF. CDR3 nucleotides: TGTGCCAGCAGCGACAGGGTGAATTCACCCCTCCACTTT.

In its sample, this clonotype was seen many times. The gene calls are TRBV25-1 and TRBJ2-2; D gene unclear. V was cut by 0 bases and J by 4 bases, with 15 bases left in between. In germline, CDR1 is MGHDK, CDR2 SYGVNS. CDR3 length: 17 amino acids. The CDR3 DNA is TGTGCCAGCAGTGAATATTCGCAGGACGTGGGCACCGGGGAGCTGTTTTTT. This encodes CASSEYSQDVGTGELFF.